This TCR beta chain comes out of a study of a mutant IDH1 vaccine in newly diagnosed glioma. Study-wide context: Patients underwent eight vaccinations, which took place in weeks 1, 3, 5, 7, 11, 15, 19 and 23. Patients arrived already treated with radiotherapy, temozolomide, or both, most having had both.

The V and J ends lost 4 bases and 2 bases respectively, with 18 bases between them. The CDR3 has 16 amino acids. Germline CDR1 is SGHNT and CDR2 is YYREEE (reference sequence). General study results and limits: No link was apparently found between pseudoprogression and changes in top peripheral T cell clonotypes.

Assay: immunoSEQ multiplex PCR; the TCRdb copy retains only in-frame clones and omits some. The sample shows approximately 61,000 clones, around 80% of them seen only once. Of note for this clone: Its matching antigen is unknown.

Noted time point: week 5, during vaccination. Mutant IDH1 20-mer peptide, at 300 ug, made up each vaccine dose, with topical imiquimod. The sequence was obtained from a woman between 45 and 60 years old with glioma. Here the sequenced sample was PBMCs, taken from a glioma patient whose treatment included an IDH1 peptide vaccine. The chain is built from TRBV5-4 and TRBJ2-5; TRBD1 or TRBD2 may be the D gene (6 bases each). The CDR3 coding sequence is TGTGCCAGCAGCACAGGGCGGGGACTGCCACAAGAGACCCAGTACTTC. Encoded protein: CASSTGRGLPQETQYF.